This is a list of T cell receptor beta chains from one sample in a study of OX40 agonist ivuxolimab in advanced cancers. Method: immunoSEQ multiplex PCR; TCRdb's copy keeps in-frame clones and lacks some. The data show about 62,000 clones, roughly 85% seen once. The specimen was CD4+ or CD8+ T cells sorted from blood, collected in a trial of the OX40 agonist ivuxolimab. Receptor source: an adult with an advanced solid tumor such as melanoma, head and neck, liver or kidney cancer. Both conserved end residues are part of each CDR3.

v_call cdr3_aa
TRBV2 CASSEEVWTDTQYF
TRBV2 CASSGTFIGTDTQYF
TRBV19 CASSKGVGNTEAFF
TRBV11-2 CASSPGGNEQFF
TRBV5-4 CASSLGQNTGELFF
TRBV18 CASSPPSARYEQYF
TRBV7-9 CASSLAGDSYNEQFF
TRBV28 CASSFAYEQYF
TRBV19 CASRRGTSAQNIQYF
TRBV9 CASSSAPYSLHF
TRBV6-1 CASSDLVRGGNQPQHF
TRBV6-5 CASSYSAGDNYGYTF
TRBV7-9 CASSRLIYEQYF
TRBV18 CASSPDRGRGETQYF
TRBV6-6 CASTAANTGELFF
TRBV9 CASSVDQYNSPLHF
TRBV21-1 CAVDSITEAFF
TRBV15 CATSRDLHRGSTGELFF
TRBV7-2 CASSPWGTVYNEQFF
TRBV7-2 CASSLGGLYNEQFF
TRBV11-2 CASSSYSARTEAFF
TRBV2 CASEGLAGGMDSTDTQYF
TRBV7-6 CASSPEVAGGTDTQYF